These 24 T cell receptor beta chains originate from one sample sequenced in a study of blood T cell repertoires in COVID-19. The table came from immunoSEQ multiplex PCR; TCRdb's copy has only in-frame clones and leaves some out. The sample shows under 300,000 clones, roughly 87% of them seen only once. Sequenced sample: peripheral blood. These receptors were obtained from a man between 60 and 75 years old who had recovered from COVID-19.

J is TRBJ1-6 and V is TRBV12-3 or TRBV12-4; tentative D call: TRBD1 (5 bases). The V and J ends lost 5 bases and 10 bases respectively, with 12 bases between them. This CDR3 spans 13 amino acids. DNA for the CDR3: TGTGCCAGCAGTATCAGGGATCCCTCACCCCTCCACTTT. Protein: CASSIRDPSPLHF.

This rearrangement joins TRBV7-6 to TRBJ2-1, with 13 positions matching TRBD2. This CDR3 comprises 13 residues. Germline CDR1 SGHVS, CDR2 FNYEAQ. With 1 base clipped from V and 12 bases from J, the junction kept 0 bases outside the gene matches. CDR3 region: CASSLGTSGGQFF. DNA of the CDR3: TGTGCCAGCAGCTTAGGGACTAGCGGGGGGCAGTTCTTC.

V and J are TRBV6-2 or TRBV6-3 and TRBJ2-7, with a tentative D call TRBD2 (6 bases). The CDR3 is 17 residues long. Germline V gene data show CDR1 as MNHEY and CDR2 as SVGEGT. Trimming removed 6 bases at V and 1 base at J, with 22 bases between. The DNA for the CDR3 is TGTGCCAGCAGCCCCGGGACTTCGTGGCGGGGATCCTACGAGCAGTACTTC. Translated, it gives CASSPGTSWRGSYEQYF.

V and J are TRBV6-5 and TRBJ1-5, with D unclear. Deletions cut 7 bases from V and 0 bases from J, with 7 bases between. Germline CDR1 reads MNHEY; CDR2 reads SVGAGI. The CDR3 consists of 13 residues. CDR3 DNA: TGTGCCAGCATCCTAGATAGCAATCAGCCCCAGCATTTT. Protein: CASILDSNQPQHF.

The chain has TRBV28 and TRBJ2-2; 9 positions agree with TRBD1. The ends lost 4 bases at V and 4 bases at J; junction bases unmatched: 4. Per the germline V gene, CDR1 is MDHEN and CDR2 is SYDVKM. The CDR3 spans 15 residues. CDR3: CASSSRTGATGELFF. The CDR3 DNA is TGTGCCAGCAGTTCCCGGACAGGGGCCACCGGGGAGCTGTTTTTT.

The J gene is TRBJ1-1, the V gene TRBV19; perhaps TRBD1 as D (5 bases). V lost 6 bases and J 6 bases, leaving 17 bases between the germline ends. This CDR3 region has 14 residues. Germline values: CDR1 LNHDA, CDR2 SQIVND (reference sequence). The CDR3: CASRDQGSGAEAFF. The CDR3 nucleotides read TGTGCCAGTAGGGATCAGGGAAGTGGGGCTGAAGCTTTCTTT.

V is TRBV14 and J is TRBJ2-2; no clear D gene. Deletions cut 1 base from V and 2 bases from J, with 8 bases between. Germline assignment: CDR1 SGHDN and CDR2 FVKESK. The CDR3 length is 15 residues. CDR3 residues: CASSQVITNTGELFF. In DNA, the CDR3 is TGTGCCAGCAGCCAAGTAATCACAAACACCGGGGAGCTGTTTTTT.

The chain couples TRBV18 to TRBJ2-3; TRBD2 agrees at 10 bases. Trimming cost V 3 bases and J 2 bases; bases outside gene matches: 5. The germline CDR1 and CDR2 sequences are KGHSH and LQKENI. The CDR3 extends over 16 amino acids. The chain's CDR3 is CASSPQRGGDTDTQYF. CDR3 coding DNA: TGTGCCAGCTCACCCCAGCGGGGGGGAGACACAGATACGCAGTATTTT.

The chain uses TRBV3-1 (or the pseudogene TRBV3-2) and TRBJ2-3; the match to TRBD2 covers 7 bases. The CDR3 spans 14 residues. Germline V lookup: CDR1 LGHDT, CDR2 YNNKEL (reference sequence). Germline trimming cut 3 bases from V and 0 bases from J; bases unmatched to any gene: 0. The CDR3 bases are TGTGCCAGCAGCCAGGGGGGGAGCACAGATACGCAGTATTTT. This codes for CASSQGGSTDTQYF.

The genes are TRBV11-2 and TRBJ2-2; 9 bases map to TRBD1. This CDR3 has 17 residues. The germline V gene has CDR1 SGHAT and CDR2 FQNNGV. Trimming took 1 base from V and 6 from J; bases not matched to a gene: 9. CDR3 bases: TGTGCCAGCAGCTTAGGGCCACAAACAGGGGGCGCCGGGGAGCTGTTTTTT. Translated: CASSLGPQTGGAGELFF.

The rearrangement joins TRBV7-2 to TRBJ2-2, with 7 bases matching TRBD2. In germline, CDR1 is SGHTA, CDR2 FQGNSA. V was pared by 1 base and J by 5 bases, with 4 bases of the junction left unmatched. The CDR3 covers 15 residues. The CDR3 sequence: CASSLGRGSTGELFF. Written as DNA, the CDR3 is TGTGCCAGCAGCTTAGGGCGGGGGTCGACCGGGGAGCTGTTTTTT.

The chain uses TRBV21-1 and TRBJ2-2; no check of the table's D call, TRBD1, against the DNA was made. TRBV21-1 is a documented pseudogene. The CDR3 runs 14 residues. This CDR3 is CASRTGVNTGELFF. The CDR3 DNA reads as TGTGCCAGCCGGACAGGGGTGAACACCGGGGAGCTGTTTTTT.

The chain has TRBV19 and TRBJ1-1; D may be TRBD1 (6 bases). Trimming shortened V by 6 bases and J by 1 base, and 15 bases separated the two germline ends. The germline V gene has CDR1 LNHDA and CDR2 SQIVND (reference sequence). The CDR3 is 15 residues long. CDR3 nucleotides: TGTGCCAGTAGCCCCGGTAGGACAGCGAACACTGAAGCTTTCTTT. Translating it yields CASSPGRTANTEAFF.

The V gene is TRBV29-1, the J gene TRBJ1-4; 7 bases line up with TRBD1. The CDR3 extends over 15 amino acids. Germline V gives CDR1 SQVTM, CDR2 ANQGSEA. Trimming took 4 bases from V and 0 from J; bases not matched to a gene: 5. CDR3 coding DNA: TGCAGCGTTGTTGAGGGGGCAGCAACTAATGAAAAACTGTTTTTT. This sequence encodes CSVVEGAATNEKLFF.

This clone was detected only a few times. The V and J genes are TRBV24-1 and TRBJ1-4; 9 bases fit TRBD1. The J segment lost 6 bases and the V segment lost 2 bases, leaving 12 bases of the junction unmatched. The germline V gene has CDR1 KGHDR and CDR2 SFDVKD. The length of the CDR3 is 18 residues. CDR3 DNA sequence: TGTGCCACCAGTGATTCCGTGATTCCGGGACAGGGCCATGAAAAACTGTTTTTT. Residues: CATSDSVIPGQGHEKLFF.

The chain recombines TRBV6-5 with TRBJ2-5; D possibly corresponds to TRBD2 (5 bases). The V end was cut by 6 bases, the J end by 3 bases, with 11 bases between. Germline CDR1 is MNHEY and CDR2 is SVGAGI. The CDR3 is made up of 13 amino acids. The CDR3 DNA follows: TGTGCCAGCAGCCAACTAGGAGAAGAGACCCAGTACTTC. Its translation: CASSQLGEETQYF.

The V and J genes are TRBV4-2 and TRBJ1-2; a weak D match, TRBD1 (5 bases). CDR3 size: 16 residues. The germline V and J ends were trimmed by 0 bases and 0 bases, with 11 bases remaining between them. Germline V lookup: CDR1 LGHNA, CDR2 YNFKEQ. CDR3 residues: CASSQEWGVANYGYTF. CDR3 bases: TGTGCCAGCAGCCAAGAGTGGGGGGTAGCTAACTATGGCTACACCTTC.

The rearrangement uses TRBV6-5 and TRBJ2-7; 8 bases map to TRBD2. This CDR3 region has 14 residues. J gave up 2 bases and V 8 bases, and 8 bases lay outside the gene matches. The V gene's germline CDR1 is MNHEY and CDR2 SVGAGI. The CDR3 sequence: CASCLAGGPYEQYF. The CDR3 nucleotides are TGTGCCAGCTGCCTGGCGGGGGGCCCCTACGAGCAGTACTTC.

J is TRBJ1-5 and V is TRBV2, with 10 bases identical to TRBD1. The junction had 0 bases not matched to a gene; V was cut back by 4 bases and J by 6 bases. This CDR3 region has 13 residues. Looked up from germline, CDR1 is SNHLY and CDR2 is FYNNEI. This CDR3 is CASSGTGGQPQHF. The CDR3 DNA reads as TGTGCCAGCAGTGGGACAGGGGGTCAGCCCCAGCATTTT.

The chain employs TRBV19 and TRBJ1-6, with a possible D match to TRBD1 (6 bases). The V end lost 7 bases, the J end lost 7 bases, and 11 bases lay between the germline ends. There are 13 residues in the CDR3. Germline assignment: CDR1 LNHDA and CDR2 SQIVND (reference sequence). The CDR3 nucleotides read TGTGCCAGTAATGACAGGCCCAATTCACCCCTCCACTTT. The encoded protein is CASNDRPNSPLHF.

In this sample, this clone turned up a few times. The chain is built from TRBV6-2 or TRBV6-3 and TRBJ1-2; perhaps TRBD1 as D (6 bases). CDR1 MNHEY and CDR2 SVGEGT come from the germline V gene. The CDR3 covers 13 residues. V lost 5 bases to trimming and J lost 1 base, with 8 bases between them. CDR3 loop: CASSKDSNYGYTF. In DNA, the CDR3 is TGTGCCAGCAGTAAGGACAGTAACTATGGCTACACCTTC.

The V gene is TRBV6-1, the J gene TRBJ1-5, with TRBD1 matching over 7 bases. After removal of 3 bases from V and 5 bases from J, the junction contained 4 bases not matched to a gene. There are 14 residues in the CDR3. Germline loops: CDR1 MNHNS, CDR2 SASEGT. The CDR3 DNA is TGTGCCAGCAGTGATGCAGGGGGATATCAGCCCCAGCATTTT. Amino acids: CASSDAGGYQPQHF.

The chain has TRBV5-4 and TRBJ2-7; perhaps TRBD1 as D (5 bases). The CDR3 covers 12 residues. CDR1 and CDR2 (germline): SGHNT, YYREEE (reference sequence). V lost 0 bases and J lost 5, with 6 bases in between. The CDR3 loop reads CASSLEGDEQYF. The CDR3 DNA sequence: TGTGCCAGCAGCTTGGAAGGGGACGAGCAGTACTTC.

V usage is TRBV30 and J usage is TRBJ2-1; D might be TRBD2 (6 bases). Trimming shortened V by 2 bases and J by 12 bases, and 26 bases separated the two germline ends. The CDR3 loop spans 16 amino acids. Germline loops: CDR1 GTSNPN, CDR2 SVGIG (reference sequence). The CDR3 nucleotides read TGTGCCTGGAGTCGGCGTGGAGTGAGGAGGGCATCGGGGCAGTTCTTC. Translating it yields CAWSRRGVRRASGQFF.